This T cell receptor beta chain is drawn from a study of shared clonotypes between healthy human individuals. Germline V gene data show CDR1 as MGHRA and CDR2 as YSYEKL. The CDR3 runs to 15 residues. J was trimmed by 5 bases and V by 1 base; bases with no gene match: 4. Study-wide findings and caveats: Rarefaction gave evidence that sorted-subset sequencing remained incomplete despite large depth.

Naive CD8 populations comprised CD45RO-negative cells positively selected for CCR7, excluding terminally differentiated effector memory CD45RA+ cells. Free of recent acute infections or vaccinations, the donors were healthy HIV-negative adults. Every contributor of samples was a Caucasian grown-up residing in Nashville, Tennessee. Details on this clone: Its antigen is as yet unknown.

Authors' processing steps: Junction-only immunoSEQ data arrived without quality scores, meaning filtering differed. The protocol was immunoSEQ multiplex PCR, while the TCRdb copy is restricted to in-frame clones and leaves out a portion. Clone size and V and J calls were adopted from that table, with D and trimming inferred from the DNA. The repertoire holds around 1.9 million clones, with over 85% as singletons. The sequencing sample was made of naive CD8+ T cells from PBMCs. The V call is TRBV4-1, the J call TRBJ2-2; TRBD1 agrees at 7 bases. The TCR comes from a man younger than 35 in good health. Some clones in this sample may be carry-over from other donors' samples. CDR3: CASSQGTGVTGELFF. Written as DNA, the CDR3 is TGCGCCAGCAGCCAAGGAACAGGGGTTACCGGGGAGCTGTTTTTT.